The entry that follows covers one T cell receptor beta chain sequence. It has no known antigen specificity. Base qualities are missing; no much larger clone stands one base away. The record originates from a study of T-cell reconstitution after alpha-beta-depleted transplantation in children listed by TCRdb under 2016. Regarding the research as a whole: T-cell immune reconstitution after TCRalphabeta/CD19-depleted allogeneic hematopoietic cell transplantation in children was quantitatively tracked in the study by means of TCR repertoire profiling. Overall study results and their limits: About two months after transplant, the apparently early recovery of alphabetaT-cell counts reportedly depended on just several hundred clones that had expanded rapidly and came from non-depleted graft cells. Over the following months the frequencies of hyperexpanded clones went down, and after one year T-cell counts and TCRbeta diversity were mostly credited to newly produced T cells. The high TCRbeta diversity at day 60 in some patients was ascribed to recipient T cells and intrathymic progenitors that had survived conditioning.

Sample treatment or condition, as interpreted from the label and publication: allogeneic hematopoietic cell transplantation with graft depleted of TCRalphabeta T cells and CD19 B cells. Transplant recipients were children who received TCRalphabeta/CD19-depleted allogeneic hematopoietic cell grafts. From the cysteine through the phenylalanine, the CDR3 covers 14 amino acids. The only DNA kept is the CDR3, 42 bases in frame from the first base. CDR1 and CDR2 are read off the germline V gene as SGHRS and YFSETQ. V has 0 bases trimmed and J has 6 bases trimmed; junction bases matching no gene number 1. Receptor amplification or capture employed PCR. The data were produced on an Illumina HiSeq 2500. TCR libraries were prepared with molecular barcoding, using unique molecular identifiers to normalize TCRbeta repertoire quantification. TCRdb took the public reads, trimmed them with fastp at Q25, ran MiXCR for clone calling and kept in-frame beta chains. Duplicate CDR3 protein sequences are folded into a single record with the most common DNA and genes. The sample table lists some 600,000 distinct CDR3 sequences, over 10% of them with a count of one. The leading ten clones occupy 2.2% of the sample.

The TCR sequence derives from a male patient between 5 and 17 years old who had a stem cell transplant for acute myeloid leukemia, so the T cells may come from the graft donor. Recombination linked TRBV5-1 to TRBJ2-1, with 9 bases matching TRBD2. The sample here was PBMCs, mostly from graft donor cells, taken 360 days after TCRalphabeta/CD19-depleted stem cell transplant. The CDR3 protein sequence reads: CASSLETSGNEQFF. In nucleotides, the sequence is TGCGCCAGCAGCTTGGAGACTAGCGGCAATGAGCAGTTCTTC.